Listed here is a single TCR beta chain. This record belongs to a study of control samples from healthy donors and cancer patients. This table comes from immunoSEQ multiplex PCR, and its TCRdb copy is limited to in-frame clones, with some not included. This table has 170,000 or so clones, approximately 91% appearing once. Deletions cut 5 bases from V and 9 bases from J, with 23 bases between. The CDR3 totals 16 residues. CDR1 LNHDA and CDR2 SQIVND come from the germline V gene (reference sequence). The sequence derives from a woman between 40 and 50 years old in good health. What was sequenced was blood. This rearrangement joins TRBV19 to TRBJ2-1; the D gene is possibly TRBD2 (6 bases). CDR3 in DNA: TGTGCCAGTAGTTTCCGGGGTGACGGGCGCGGGGCTGAGCAGTTCTTC. This translates into CASSFRGDGRGAEQFF.